One T cell receptor (beta chain) is described in this entry. What this receptor recognizes is not known. Base qualities are not recorded, but no much larger clone differs from it by a single base. To estimate absolute template abundance from read counts, synthetic TCR analog templates were spiked into each PCR. The immunoSEQ assay was used to amplify TCRbeta CDR3 regions from genomic DNA with bias-controlled V and J gene primers. Rearranged TCRbeta segments were sequenced at approximately 20X coverage. On the authors' methods: Sequencing errors were corrected by clustering and CDR3s were annotated against IMGT to assign V, D and J genes. Downstream analyses used only productive TCRbeta rearrangements and left out out-of-frame or stop-codon sequences. Clonality was calculated as one minus the Shannon entropy normalized by the log of the number of unique productive sequences. Clones differing between time points or between blood and tumor were identified by Fisher's exact test with Benjamini-Hochberg correction at adjusted p below 0.01. As stored in TCRdb, this immuneACCESS dataset retains in-frame rearrangements with V and J assigned. A fraction of the clones does not appear; measured against another copy, unresolved V genes explain less than half of the discrepancy, and the remainder lacks a known reason. V, J and clone size are taken as reported in that table, and D and trimming were inferred from the DNA itself. The sample data list around 45,000 clones, and about four fifths of these were observed just once. About 14% of the sample comes from the top ten.

Relative to germline, V is 4 bases shorter and J is 2 bases shorter, with 15 bases between their ends. The germline V gene supplies CDR1 SGHTA and CDR2 FQGNSA. Reading from cysteine to phenylalanine, the CDR3 counts 16 amino acids. Only the CDR3 DNA is retained, 48 bases long and in frame from the first base. Explained via the paper, the time point label denotes: peripheral blood 6 weeks after treatment start. A total of around 30 patients with locally advanced or metastatic urothelial carcinoma, treated at Memorial Sloan Kettering on a trial protocol, made up the cohort. Peripheral blood mononuclear cells were collected from each patient pretreatment and during treatment, giving between 1 and 8 total time points per patient. The Qiagen DNeasy Blood extraction kit was used to purify genomic DNA from total PBMCs and tumor samples. Collected pretreatment and during treatment, PBMCs were isolated and stored as previously described.

The record originates from a study of PD-L1 blockade in urothelial cancer (dated by TCRdb to 2015 to 2018). As for the study more broadly: Therapy was started around 2014 for all patients, and atezolizumab 1,200 mg was administered intravenously every 3 weeks. Twenty-five of 29 patients were identified as males with urothelial cancer of bladder origin, and a prior smoking history was reported by 18 of 29 patients. Patients had an ECOG performance status of 0 or 1 and had received between 0 and 3 prior chemotherapy regimens. Blood samples were analyzed at two time points: 3 weeks after treatment start (second dose) and 6 weeks after treatment start. Blood samples gave a median of around 140,000 T cells and 88,000 or so unique TCRs, with a median clonality of roughly 0.081. Somatic, immune and clinical correlates of response to PD-L1 blockade with atezolizumab in urothelial cancer were the focus of an exploratory multi-omic analysis. Pretreatment tumor samples and matched peripheral blood, collected serially before and after atezolizumab treatment, underwent TCR sequencing. Durable clinical benefit was defined as progression-free survival longer than 6 months, and TCR features were also tested against progression-free and overall survival. Whole exome sequencing and RNA sequencing of pretreatment tumors were performed alongside TCR sequencing in the same patients. About 10 patients achieved durable clinical benefit and approximately 20 did not. Some 30 patients had pretreatment blood TCR-seq, about 24 had at least one posttreatment blood collection, and about 24 had tumor TCR-seq.

Points the paper makes about the study in general: Because of the small sample size (n ≈ 28) and the many exploratory analyses performed, the results are intended to be regarded as hypothesis-generating. Improved progression-free and overall survival was associated with having pretreatment peripheral blood TCR clonality below the median. Among patients with durable benefit, tumor-associated TCR clones showed greater expansion in peripheral blood 3 weeks after treatment started (n ≈ 24, p = 0.022).

This TCR derives from a man aged 60-69 years with urothelial cancer. The sample in question was PBMCs, obtained around atezolizumab (anti-PD-L1) treatment. The chain is encoded by TRBV7-2 joined to TRBJ1-5; no D gene can be assigned with confidence. For the CDR3, the sequence is CASSSPVERGNQPQHF. The bases are TGTGCCAGCAGCTCCCCCGTCGAACGCGGCAATCAGCCCCAGCATTTT.